What follows are 27 T cell receptor beta chains derived from one specimen sequenced in a study of blood T cell repertoires in COVID-19. Clones were read by immunoSEQ multiplex PCR, and TCRdb kept only the in-frame ones, dropping some. The sample carries approximately 150,000 clones, over 75% recorded once. The sequenced sample consisted of peripheral blood. These receptors were taken from a man in his 60s with active or convalescent COVID-19.

The chain is built from TRBV7-2 and TRBJ2-7, with D maybe TRBD2 (6 bases). Trimming cost V 8 bases and J 1 base, with 15 bases left between them. Germline V lookup: CDR1 SGHTA, CDR2 FQGNSA. The CDR3 has 14 residues. The CDR3 region has the DNA TGTGCCAGCGGAAAGGGCGGGAAATCCTACGAGCAGTACTTC. The encoded protein is CASGKGGKSYEQYF.

CDR3 nucleotides: TGTGCCAGCAGACTGGACAGCATGAACACTGAAGCTTTCTTT. Translating gives CASRLDSMNTEAFF. The V call is TRBV6-6, the J call TRBJ1-1; D is possibly TRBD1 (6 bases). This CDR3 comprises 14 residues. V shed 6 bases and J shed 0 bases, with 11 bases lying between them. The germline V gene encodes CDR1 MNHNY and CDR2 SVGAGI (reference sequence).

This rearrangement joins TRBV5-6 to TRBJ2-1, with TRBD2 identical over 13 bases. The V gene's germline CDR1 is SGHDT and CDR2 YYEEEE. Trimming removed 4 bases from V and 9 bases from J; junction bases left unmatched: 7. The CDR3 runs 15 residues. Here the CDR3 reads CASSLAGLAGVEQFF. In nucleotides, the CDR3 is TGTGCCAGCAGCCTGGCAGGACTAGCGGGAGTTGAGCAGTTCTTC.

The chain couples TRBV5-1 to TRBJ1-5; a weak D match, TRBD1 (5 bases). CDR1 is SGHRS, CDR2 YFSETQ, per germline. Trimming left V 4 bases short and J 5 bases short, with 16 bases between. The CDR3 runs 15 residues. DNA of the CDR3: TGCGCCAGCAGCCCTGGGGAGGGGTCGCATCAGCCCCAGCATTTT. As protein: CASSPGEGSHQPQHF.

The chain has TRBV6-5 and TRBJ1-1, with 7 bases aligning to TRBD1. Germline V gene data show CDR1 as MNHEY and CDR2 as SVGAGI. J was trimmed by 7 bases and V by 6 bases; bases with no gene match: 8. CDR3 length equals 13 residues. This CDR3 is CASSPTGRNEAFF. CDR3 in DNA: TGTGCCAGCAGCCCGACAGGGAGGAATGAAGCTTTCTTT.

There are a few counts of this clone. This rearrangement joins TRBV28 to TRBJ2-5, with D possibly TRBD1 on 6 matching bases. This CDR3 is 14 amino acids long. Germline loops: CDR1 MDHEN, CDR2 SYDVKM. Trimming cost V 6 bases and J 5 bases, with 16 bases left between them. The CDR3 spells CASRQPVDRETQYF. The CDR3 DNA is TGTGCCAGCAGACAACCCGTCGACAGGGAGACCCAGTACTTC. Full variable domain (missing parts from reference TRBV28 and TRBJ2-5): DVKVTQSSRYLVKRTGEKVFLECVQDMDHENMFWYRQDPGLGLRLIYFSYDVKMKEKGDIPEGYSVSREKKERFSLILESASTNQTSMYLCASRQPVDRETQYFGPGTRLLVL.

The chain links TRBV9 to TRBJ1-4; no reliable D call. The germline gives CDR1 SGDLS, CDR2 YYNGEE. This CDR3 comprises 13 residues. Trimming took off 3 bases at V and 8 bases at J, with 11 bases between the two ends. CDR3 in DNA: TGTGCCAGCAGCGGGAGAGCTGAGGAAAAACTGTTTTTT. Protein sequence: CASSGRAEEKLFF.

V is TRBV6-1 and J is TRBJ2-6, with D tentatively TRBD1 (5 bases). From germline, CDR1 is MNHNS and CDR2 SASEGT. Trimming left V 3 bases short and J 1 base short, with 16 bases between. This CDR3 region has 18 residues. The CDR3, as DNA: TGTGCCAGCAGTGACCAGGCAGGGTCAGAATCTGGGGCCAACGTCCTGACTTTC. This codes for CASSDQAGSESGANVLTF.

V is TRBV6-5 and J is TRBJ2-1, with 9 positions matching TRBD2. The trim removed 2 bases at V and 9 bases at J, leaving 11 bases unmatched. The CDR3 has 16 amino acids. The germline CDR1 and CDR2 sequences are MNHEY and SVGAGI. CDR3 nucleotides: TGTGCCAGCAGTTACCCCGGTAGCGGGAGAAATGGTGAGCAGTTCTTC. This sequence encodes CASSYPGSGRNGEQFF.

The chain links TRBV28 to TRBJ2-7; D perhaps matches TRBD2 (7 bases). Germline lookup yields CDR1 MDHEN and CDR2 SYDVKM. V gave up 10 bases and J gave up 4 bases, with 17 bases separating them. This CDR3 has 13 amino acids. CDR3 sequence: CATITGGQYEQYF. CDR3 nucleotides: TGTGCCACCATTACCGGGGGGCAGTACGAGCAGTACTTC.

The chain employs TRBV29-1 and TRBJ1-5; maybe TRBD1 (6 bases). CDR3 size: 15 residues. The V end lost 5 bases, the J end lost 0 bases, and 14 bases lay between the germline ends. The germline gives CDR1 SQVTM, CDR2 ANQGSEA. This CDR3 reads CSVQLGANSNQPQHF. DNA for the CDR3: TGCAGCGTTCAGCTGGGGGCGAATAGCAATCAGCCCCAGCATTTT. Drawing the rest from reference TRBV29-1 and TRBJ1-5, the complete variable domain is SAVISQKPSRDICQRGTSLTIQCQVDSQVTMMFWYRQQPGQSLTLIATANQGSEATYESGFVIDKFPISRPNLTFSTLTVSNMSPEDSSIYLCSVQLGANSNQPQHFGDGTRLSIL.

J is TRBJ1-5 and V is TRBV6-5; possible D gene TRBD1, 5 bases. The V end was cut by 7 bases, the J end by 3 bases, with 13 bases between. The CDR3 covers 14 residues. From germline, CDR1 is MNHEY and CDR2 SVGAGI. In DNA form, the CDR3 reads TGTGCCAGCATTATGACAGAGTTCAATCAGCCCCAGCATTTT. This sequence encodes CASIMTEFNQPQHF.

The V and J genes are TRBV19 and TRBJ2-7; D possibly corresponds to TRBD1 (6 bases). Looked up from germline, CDR1 is LNHDA and CDR2 is SQIVND (reference sequence). The CDR3 extends over 14 amino acids. V lost 5 bases and J 2 bases, leaving 13 bases between the germline ends. The CDR3 DNA sequence: TGTGCCAGTAGTGCCCGGGACACCACCTACGAGCAGTACTTC. Its translation is CASSARDTTYEQYF. The full variable domain, its missing parts supplied by reference TRBV19 and TRBJ2-7, is DGGITQSPKYLFRKEGQNVTLSCEQNLNHDAMYWYRQDPGQGLRLIYYSQIVNDFQKGDIAEGYSVSREKKESFPLTVTSAQKNPTAFYLCASSARDTTYEQYFGPGTRLTVT.

The chain couples TRBV20-1 to TRBJ2-5; D is ambiguous. The CDR3 extends over 12 amino acids. Germline loops: CDR1 DFQATT, CDR2 SNEGSKA (reference sequence). V lost 3 bases and J 2 bases, leaving 7 bases between the germline ends. The CDR3 DNA follows: TGCAGTGCTAGTAACTGGCAAGAGACCCAGTACTTC. It encodes CSASNWQETQYF.

The chain links TRBV7-6 to TRBJ1-6; D not certain. Deletions cut 2 bases from V and 4 bases from J, with 6 bases between. There are 14 residues in the CDR3. Germline V lookup: CDR1 SGHVS, CDR2 FNYEAQ. CDR3 bases: TGTGCCAGCAGCTTATCACAATATAATTCACCCCTCCACTTT. It is translated as CASSLSQYNSPLHF.

This chain connects TRBV21-1 to TRBJ2-3; TRBD1 was called by the table and not checked on the DNA. TRBV21-1 is marked as a pseudogene. The CDR3 length is 15 residues. CDR3 DNA sequence: TGTGCCAGCAGCAAAGGTCAGGGTGGCACAGATACGCAGTATTTT. As protein: CASSKGQGGTDTQYF.

V usage is TRBV14 and J usage is TRBJ1-6, with D unresolved. Trimming cost V 1 base and J 10 bases, with 11 bases left between them. CDR3 length: 14 amino acids. Germline CDR1 and CDR2: SGHDN and FVKESK. CDR3 in DNA: TGTGCCAGCAGCCAAGCGAGGGAGCGATCACCCCTCCACTTT. It translates to CASSQARERSPLHF.

The rearrangement links TRBV24-1 to TRBJ2-7, with 7 nucleotides matching TRBD2. Per germline, CDR1 KGHDR and CDR2 SFDVKD. V shed 1 base, J shed 2 bases, and the junction held 13 bases outside the gene matches. There are 18 residues in the CDR3. The CDR3 loop reads CATSDLNSLGEGPYEQYF. CDR3 nucleotides: TGTGCCACCAGTGATTTAAATTCCTTGGGGGAGGGCCCCTACGAGCAGTACTTC.

The chain carries TRBV7-2 and TRBJ1-6; maybe TRBD1 (5 bases). Germline V CDR1 and CDR2: SGHTA, FQGNSA. This CDR3 has 19 amino acids. V lost 1 base to trimming and J lost 10 bases, with 26 bases between them. The CDR3 nucleotides read TGTGCCAGCAGCTTAGGCCAAGGGGAGGGTTTTCGGCTGAACTCACCCCTCCACTTT. Amino acids: CASSLGQGEGFRLNSPLHF.

This clone was detected once. In nucleotides, the CDR3 is TGTGCCAGCAGCCAAGAAGTAGTGAGAAGCACCGGGGAGCTGTTTTTT. Protein product: CASSQEVVRSTGELFF. The gene calls are TRBV3-1 (or the pseudogene TRBV3-2) and TRBJ2-2, with D unclear. V lost 0 bases, J lost 4 bases, and 12 bases lay in between. CDR1 is LGHDT, CDR2 YNNKEL, per germline (reference sequence). The CDR3 totals 16 residues.

The genes are TRBV7-2 and TRBJ2-3, with 11 bases lining up with TRBD2. Germline trimming cut 0 bases from V and 3 bases from J; bases unmatched to any gene: 2. In germline, CDR1 is SGHTA, CDR2 FQGNSA. The CDR3 covers 16 residues. CDR3 in DNA: TGTGCCAGCAGCTTAGCGGCTAGCGGGAGGACAGATACGCAGTATTTT. Protein sequence: CASSLAASGRTDTQYF. The full variable domain, with the rest looked up from reference TRBV7-2 and TRBJ2-3, is GAGVSQSPSNKVTEKGKDVELRCDPISGHTALYWYRQSLGQGLEFLIYFQGNSAPDKSGLPSDRFSAERTGGSVSTLTIQRTQQEDSAVYLCASSLAASGRTDTQYFGPGTRLTVL.

V and J are TRBV2 and TRBJ1-2, with D unclear. The CDR3 loop spans 12 amino acids. Between the trimmed V and J ends, which lost 11 bases and 3 bases, there was a span of 13 bases. Germline V lookup: CDR1 SNHLY, CDR2 FYNNEI. This CDR3 reads CAERRVDYGYTF. The CDR3 nucleotides are TGTGCCGAGAGGAGGGTTGACTATGGCTACACCTTC. The entire variable domain, with the rest obtained from reference TRBV2 and TRBJ1-2, is as follows: EPEVTQTPSHQVTQMGQEVILRCVPISNHLYFYWYRQILGQKVEFLVSFYNNEISEKSEIFDDQFSVERPDGSNFTLKIRSTKLEDSAMYFCAERRVDYGYTFGSGTRLTVV.

The chain has TRBV18 and TRBJ1-3, with D perhaps TRBD1 (6 bases). V lost 8 bases, J lost 0 bases, and 8 bases lay in between. The germline V gene has CDR1 KGHSH and CDR2 LQKENI. The CDR3 has 13 residues. The CDR3 DNA sequence: TGTGCCAGCCGGGACAACTCTGGAAACACCATATATTTT. As protein: CASRDNSGNTIYF.

The chain has TRBV5-6 and TRBJ1-4, with 9 bases matching TRBD1. Germline trimming cut 5 bases from V and 0 bases from J; bases unmatched to any gene: 11. The CDR3 has 18 residues. CDR1 is SGHDT and CDR2 is YYEEEE in the germline V gene. As DNA, the CDR3 is TGTGCCAGCAGTTATGCGACAGGGGGGTTCTCAACTAATGAAAAACTGTTTTTT. Its translation is CASSYATGGFSTNEKLFF.

The chain links TRBV12-3 or TRBV12-4 to TRBJ1-5, with D perhaps matching TRBD1 (5 bases). With 7 bases removed from V and 9 bases from J, the gap between germline ends came to 13 bases. CDR3 length: 12 amino acids. In DNA, the CDR3 is TGTGCCAGCATGGCGGGGCAACGGCCCCAGCATTTT. Amino acids: CASMAGQRPQHF.

The V gene is TRBV3-1 (or the pseudogene TRBV3-2), the J gene TRBJ2-7; 9 nucleotides match TRBD2. The CDR3 is 15 residues long. Germline lookup yields CDR1 LGHDT and CDR2 YNNKEL (reference sequence). V shed 3 bases, J shed 3 bases, and the junction held 6 bases outside the gene matches. CDR3 DNA: TGTGCCAGCAGCCAGGAGCGGGAGGTCCGCTACGAGCAGTACTTC. It yields the protein CASSQEREVRYEQYF.

V is TRBV6-1 and J is TRBJ1-2; the match to TRBD1 covers 10 bases. Trimming took 3 bases from V and 8 from J; bases not matched to a gene: 6. Germline V gene lookup returns CDR1 MNHNS and CDR2 SASEGT. This CDR3 spans 14 amino acids. CDR3 nucleotide sequence: TGTGCCAGCAGTGACGACAGGGGGCTGGGAGGCTACACCTTC. Translating it yields CASSDDRGLGGYTF.